These T cell receptor beta chains were read from a single sample in a study of T cell repertoires in cytomegalovirus infection. TCRdb passed the reads through MiXCR, listing each CDR3 protein once. This table holds 250,000 to 300,000 distinct CDR3 sequences, about 15% found once. Sequencing was carried out using CD8+ T cells from PBMCs. Source of these receptors: a human donor in good health (CMV status not recorded). Some clones in this sample may be carry-over from other donors' samples. The CDR3 runs from the conserved cysteine through the conserved F or W. Each record gives: D gene, J gene, clone size, V gene, CDR3 protein, CDR3 DNA. D genes are given only for firm matches. For some rows the clone size is stated as once, few or many, or as a class when expanded; others skip it.

TRBD2	TRBJ2-6	many	TRBV6-4	CASSGEGGTSGANVLTF	TGTGCCAGCAGTGGGGAGGGCGGAACCTCTGGGGCCAACGTCCTGACTTTC
.	TRBJ1-2	many	TRBV2	CASLIGNYGYTF	TGTGCCAGCCTAATAGGAAACTATGGCTACACCTTC
.	TRBJ1-1	.	TRBV5-5	CASSLRGPGTEAFF	TGTGCCAGCAGCTTGCGGGGCCCCGGCACTGAAGCTTTCTTT
.	TRBJ1-3	many	TRBV7-2	CASSYTGSGNTIYF	TGTGCCAGCAGCTATACAGGCTCTGGAAACACCATATATTTT
.	TRBJ2-3	many	TRBV25-1	CASSTGYGTDTQYF	TGTGCCAGCAGTACCGGATACGGCACAGATACGCAGTATTTT
.	TRBJ2-1	few	TRBV5-1	CASSLGQAPPDEQFF	TGCGCCAGCAGCTTGGGGCAGGCCCCGCCGGATGAGCAGTTCTTC
.	TRBJ2-3	few	TRBV4-3	CASSPRDVSTDTQYF	TGCGCCAGCAGCCCCCGGGATGTGAGCACAGATACGCAGTATTTT
.	TRBJ2-2	.	TRBV20-1	CSARAPLANTGELFF	TGCAGTGCTAGAGCTCCGCTAGCGAACACCGGGGAGCTGTTTTTT
.	TRBJ2-7	.	TRBV13	CASSLGPRGGSYEQYF	TGTGCCAGCAGCTTAGGACCGAGGGGGGGGTCCTACGAGCAGTACTTC
TRBD1	TRBJ1-2	.	TRBV9	CASSVVRGTGDGYTF	TGTGCCAGCAGCGTAGTCCGGGGGACAGGAGATGGCTACACCTTC
TRBD1	TRBJ2-1	few	TRBV4-1	CASSQEGAGGNNEQFF	TGCGCCAGCAGCCAAGAAGGGGCAGGGGGCAACAATGAGCAGTTCTTC
TRBD2	TRBJ2-3	few	TRBV6-6	CASSYTSGGPSTDTQYF	TGTGCCAGCAGTTATACTAGCGGGGGTCCAAGCACAGATACGCAGTATTTT
TRBD2	TRBJ2-7	.	TRBV19	CASSNPGLGTYEQYF	TGTGCCAGTAGTAACCCGGGACTAGGAACCTACGAGCAGTACTTC
TRBD2	TRBJ2-1	.	TRBV20-1	CSARDRGTTYNEQFF	TGCAGTGCTAGAGATCGCGGGACTACATACAATGAGCAGTTCTTC
TRBD1	TRBJ1-1	.	TRBV6-2/TRBV6-3	CASSYSTGTGSEAFF	TGTGCCAGCAGTTACTCCACCGGGACAGGGAGTGAAGCTTTCTTT
.	TRBJ1-2	many	TRBV19	CASSLTGQSYGYTF	TGTGCCAGTAGTTTAACCGGACAGTCTTATGGCTACACCTTC
.	TRBJ2-1	.	TRBV11-1	CASSGAYNEQFF	TGTGCCAGCAGCGGGGCCTACAATGAGCAGTTCTTC
TRBD1	TRBJ2-5	few	TRBV14	CASSFQGVETQYF	TGTGCCAGCAGCTTTCAGGGGGTGGAGACCCAGTACTTC
.	TRBJ2-1	.	TRBV14	CASSPRAGTENNEQFF	TGTGCCAGCAGCCCGCGGGCGGGGACAGAAAACAATGAGCAGTTCTTC
TRBD1	TRBJ1-6	many	TRBV14	CASSLMAPGQGSYNSPLHF	TGTGCCAGCAGCCTAATGGCTCCGGGACAGGGTTCCTATAATTCACCCCTCCACTTT
.	TRBJ1-2	few	TRBV11-2	CASSLNDPGLALNYGYTF	TGTGCCAGCAGCCTCAATGATCCAGGGTTAGCACTAAACTATGGCTACACCTTC
.	TRBJ1-1	.	TRBV29-1	CSVEGGLNTEAFF	TGCAGCGTTGAGGGGGGGTTGAACACTGAAGCTTTCTTT
.	TRBJ1-2	few	TRBV7-9	CASSLEAGTYGYTF	TGTGCCAGCAGCTTAGAAGCGGGCACCTATGGCTACACCTTC
TRBD1	TRBJ2-7	.	TRBV20-1	CSARDRGYYEQYF	TGCAGTGCTAGGGACAGGGGTTACTACGAGCAGTACTTC
TRBD1	TRBJ2-7	many	TRBV7-2	CASSVIGTGTYEQYF	TGTGCCAGCAGCGTAATTGGGACAGGAACCTACGAGCAGTACTTC
.	TRBJ2-2	.	TRBV5-5	CASSSYYPGIMNTGELFF	TGTGCCAGCAGCAGTTATTACCCCGGAATTATGAACACCGGGGAGCTGTTTTTT
.	TRBJ1-5	many	TRBV6-2/TRBV6-3	CASSYAGSQPQHF	TGTGCCAGCAGTTACGCGGGCAGTCAGCCCCAGCATTTT
.	TRBJ2-7	few	TRBV6-1	CASSGTSSSYEQYF	TGTGCCAGCAGTGGTACCAGTAGCTCCTACGAGCAGTACTTC